This record covers a single T cell receptor beta chain. Its antigen is as yet unknown. This record belongs to a study of blood T cells in healthy people across ages. The V gene's germline CDR1 is KGHDR and CDR2 SFDVKD. The CDR3 covers 15 residues. Unmatched junction bases numbered 7, after V lost 4 bases and J lost 3 bases. There were at least 5.5 micrograms of total RNA extracted from every sample. A second PCR, run for roughly 7 to 12 cycles, used a sample-barcoded 5' primer plus a J-beta primer mix. TCRdb reanalysed the 5' RACE reads using MiXCR and keeps one entry per CDR3 protein. The sample holds about 1.6 million distinct CDR3 sequences, roughly 32% seen once. Points from the study as a whole: PBMCs that were unsorted prevented a conclusive naive versus antigen-experienced comparison. Across the age range, TCR beta diversity per million T cells fell in a roughly linear way.

The specimen was blood. The chain couples TRBV24-1 to TRBJ2-7; 8 nucleotides match TRBD1. This sequence originates from a woman in her 30s in good health. Here the CDR3 reads CATSDPGTGNYEQYF. In DNA form, the CDR3 reads TGTGCCACCAGTGACCCCGGGACAGGTAACTACGAGCAGTACTTC.